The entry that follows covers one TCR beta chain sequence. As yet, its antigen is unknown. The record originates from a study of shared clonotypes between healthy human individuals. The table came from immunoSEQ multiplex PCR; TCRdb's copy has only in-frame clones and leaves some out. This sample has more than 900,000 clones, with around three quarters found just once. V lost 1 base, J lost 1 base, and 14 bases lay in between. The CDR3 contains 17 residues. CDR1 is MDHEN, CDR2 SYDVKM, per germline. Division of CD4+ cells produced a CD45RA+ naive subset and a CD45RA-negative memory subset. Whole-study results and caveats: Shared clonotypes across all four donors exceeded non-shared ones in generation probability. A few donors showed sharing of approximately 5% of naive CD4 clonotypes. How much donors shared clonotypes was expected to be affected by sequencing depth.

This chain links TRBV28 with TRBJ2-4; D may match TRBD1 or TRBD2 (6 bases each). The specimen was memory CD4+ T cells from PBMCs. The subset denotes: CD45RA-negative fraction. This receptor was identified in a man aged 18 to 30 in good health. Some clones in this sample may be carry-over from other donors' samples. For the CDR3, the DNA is TGTGCCAGCAGTTTATACCCTGAAGGGGGGGCCAAAAACATTCAGTACTTC. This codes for CASSLYPEGGAKNIQYF.